This T cell receptor beta chain is from a study of cytomegalovirus exposure and HLA in healthy donors. Findings and limits, study-wide: Cytomegalovirus-associated TCR beta chains were listed, numbering over 150. Rarity marked most TCR sequences, yet some public TCRs occurred in many donors.

As regards this clone: Its target is unknown.

Only in-frame clones appear in the TCRdb table, and some are missing; sequencing was by immunoSEQ multiplex PCR. The sample records approximately 160,000 clones, around 96% being singletons. CDR1 and CDR2 from the germline V gene are ENHRY and SYGVKD. CDR3 length: 13 residues. V gave up 4 bases and J gave up 3 bases, with 10 bases separating them. The chain links TRBV10-3 to TRBJ2-7; D remains ambiguous. Sequencing was performed on PBMCs. The TCR sequence derives from a woman aged 18 to 35 in good health and CMV-seronegative. CDR3 sequence reads: CAISAQTVYEQYF. The CDR3, as DNA: TGTGCCATCAGTGCTCAAACAGTCTACGAGCAGTACTTC.